The clone carrying this T cell receptor beta chain was seen more than once but under ten times. The antigen remains undetermined. Indicated time point: newly diagnosed GD, antithyroid drugs for less than 3 months. There was RNA extracted from PBMCs, and the TCR library was made from it. This sample stems from a study of regulatory T cells in long-lasting Graves disease. Overall study: The study enrolled newly diagnosed Graves' patients on antithyroid drugs under 3 months. Points from the study as a whole: There was favoring of TRBV28, TRBJ1-2 and TRBJ2-5 in persistent disease.

Through Arm-PCR of CDR3 regions and iRepertoire HTBI primers, TCR beta libraries were built. MiXCR, run by TCRdb on the multiplex PCR reads, gives a single entry per CDR3 protein. The table lists approximately 480,000 distinct CDR3 sequences, roughly 16% of them singletons. Between the trimmed V and J ends, which lost 4 bases and 6 bases, there was a span of 23 bases. The CDR3 is 16 residues long. The germline CDR1 and CDR2 sequences are SGHRS and YFSETQ. The same data also went into a second study, on T cells in Graves' hyperthyroidism and ophthalmopathy. That paper adds: Appearing also in blood were most of the thyroid clonotypes expanded above 0.001.

The clonotype was recovered from a man in his forties with Graves disease. The chain carries TRBV5-1 and TRBJ2-7; the D gene is possibly TRBD1 (6 bases). Specimen: peripheral blood mononuclear cells (PBMCs), collected at new diagnosis, from a patient treated with antithyroid drugs. The CDR3 reads CASSLLMSGARREQYF. CDR3 DNA: TGCGCCAGCAGCCTACTTATGTCAGGGGCCAGACGCGAGCAGTACTTC. Full variable domain (remainder filled in from reference TRBV5-1 and TRBJ2-7): KAGVTQTPRYLIKTRGQQVTLSCSPISGHRSVSWYQQTPGQGLQFLFEYFSETQRNKGNFPGRFSGRQFSNSRSEMNVSTLELGDSALYLCASSLLMSGARREQYFGPGTRLTVT.